This TCR beta chain was obtained from a study of control samples from healthy donors and cancer patients (dated by TCRdb to 2019 to 2021). Library method: the immunoSEQ multiplex PCR assay. The clones in this table, taken by TCRdb from immuneACCESS, are in-frame only. Not every clone is retained; where verified, under half of the shortfall comes from an unresolved V gene, and the cause of the rest is unknown. The sample table shows a few hundred thousand clones, and 80% to 95% are seen once. Of the sample, around 6.4% falls within the top ten clones. This clone was recorded once. Its binding antigen is unknown. No base qualities exist here, and no much larger clone lies one base off it. Unmatched junction bases come to 3, with V trimmed by 7 bases and J by 2 bases. Taken from the germline V gene, the CDR1 and CDR2 loops are MRHNA and SNTAGT. The CDR3 spans 14 residues, from the cysteine through the phenylalanine. Only the CDR3 region is kept as DNA, spanning 42 bases read in frame from base 1.

Sequenced material: PBMCs. The receptor chain draws on TRBV6-4 and TRBJ2-1; 9 junctional bases match TRBD1. The sequence was obtained from a middle-aged man with head and neck cancer. The DNA sequence is given as TGTGCCAGCAAACAGGGGGCCGCCTACAATGAGCAGTTCTTC. Its translation reads: CASKQGAAYNEQFF.